This T cell receptor beta chain comes out of a study of T-cell memory formation after mild COVID-19. For the study at large: Largely, TCR clusters stayed within a single donor. General study points: Within pre-infection memory, some responding clones were found, suggesting cross-reactive memory joined.

V was pared by 0 bases and J by 4 bases, with 10 bases between. Looked up from germline, CDR1 is MNHEY and CDR2 is SVGEGT. The CDR3 spans 15 residues. For this clonotype: Its target is unknown.

cDNA libraries for TCR alpha and TCR beta, carrying sample barcodes and UMIs, came from 5'RACE with constant-segment primers. TCRdb reprocessed the 5' RACE reads via MiXCR and lists one record per CDR3 protein. The repertoire holds around 320,000 distinct CDR3 sequences, with around 27% as singletons. This chain connects TRBV6-2 or TRBV6-3 to TRBJ2-1, with a tentative D call TRBD1 (5 bases). Sequencing was done on a sample of PBMCs or a T cell subset sorted from them (not recorded which). The TCR was taken from an adult woman who had mild COVID-19 (a few samples of this study predate the infection). Cell type and time point are not known. CDR3 loop: CASSYSGPRYNEQFF. The CDR3 nucleotides are TGTGCCAGCAGTTACTCGGGGCCGAGGTACAATGAGCAGTTCTTC.